A selection of T cell receptor beta chains follows, all from one sample in a study of Ad26.COV2.S vaccination and SARS-CoV-2 variants. Clones were sequenced by immunoSEQ multiplex PCR, and TCRdb holds only the in-frame ones, with some missing. Counted here are about 240,000 clones, approximately 87% occurring once; the ten biggest clones make up roughly a tenth. The sequencing used peripheral blood, collected in a trial of Ad26.COV2.S vaccine versus placebo. Receptors originate from a person between 18 and 60 years old who received the Ad26.COV2.S COVID-19 vaccine or a placebo. The CDR3 runs from the conserved cysteine through the conserved F or W. Fields, in order: V gene, J gene, CDR3 protein.

V: TRBV7-8
J: TRBJ1-5
CDR3: CASTLNWDRGSNQPQHF

V: TRBV18
J: TRBJ1-5
CDR3: CASSPLRGSNQPQHF

V: TRBV29-1
J: TRBJ2-6
CDR3: CSVRTGANVLTF

V: TRBV18
J: TRBJ2-3
CDR3: CASSIRSNPDTQYF

V: TRBV7-3
J: TRBJ1-2
CDR3: CASSQRWLVGDGYTF

V: TRBV6-4
J: TRBJ2-5
CDR3: CASSDSLGETQYF

V: TRBV7-2
J: TRBJ1-1
CDR3: CASSSAGTGKIEAFF

V: TRBV5-6
J: TRBJ1-1
CDR3: CASSLGTGVQAFF

V: TRBV4-1
J: TRBJ1-1
CDR3: CASRVGGRTEAFF

V: TRBV6-5
J: TRBJ1-5
CDR3: CASSQGTQPQHF

V: TRBV20-1
J: TRBJ1-3
CDR3: CSASKPEGYGNTIYF

V: TRBV6-5
J: TRBJ2-3
CDR3: CASSFRSDTQYF

V: TRBV11-2
J: TRBJ2-7
CDR3: CASSLQGLEQYF

V: TRBV4-1
J: TRBJ2-7
CDR3: CASSQRSGAGSYEQYF

V: TRBV29-1
J: TRBJ1-4
CDR3: CSVGEGSGNEKLFF

V: TRBV12-3/TRBV12-4
J: TRBJ2-7
CDR3: CASSLTFTYEQYF

V: TRBV2
J: TRBJ1-2
CDR3: CASSPRGEAYGYTF

V: TRBV24-1
J: TRBJ2-7
CDR3: CATSDLRGGLYEQYF

V: TRBV19
J: TRBJ1-4
CDR3: CASSPGGAGNEKLFF

V: TRBV28
J: TRBJ1-5
CDR3: CASSQRRVAGNQPQHF

V: TRBV6-1
J: TRBJ2-7
CDR3: CASSETGGLYEQYF

V: TRBV20-1
J: TRBJ2-5
CDR3: CSARVGETQYF

V: TRBV11-3
J: TRBJ2-1
CDR3: CASSSTGLAGGEQFF

V: TRBV18
J: TRBJ2-7
CDR3: CASSPTSGSYEQYF

V: TRBV6-6
J: TRBJ2-7
CDR3: CASSSLQGQSYEQYF

V: TRBV6-2/TRBV6-3
J: TRBJ1-2
CDR3: CASSYSAGLNYGYTF